This T cell receptor (beta chain) was captured by sequencing in a study of lymphopenia after photon versus proton radiotherapy. Study observations and caveats: After the lymphocyte nadir, photon-treated repertoires showed oligoclonal expansion, especially of CD8+ Temra cells.

Measured with immunoSEQ multiplex PCR; TCRdb has only the in-frame clones, and not every one. The repertoire includes tens of thousands of clones, roughly 92% of them detected once, and 12% to 15% sits in the top ten. V lost 3 bases and J 8 bases, leaving 16 bases between the germline ends. This CDR3 is 14 amino acids long. Germline V gene lookup returns CDR1 MNHNY and CDR2 SVGAGI (reference sequence). For this clone: Its specificity is not known.

The specimen comprised peripheral blood, sampled from a patient treated with photon-based radiotherapy. The chain has TRBV6-6 and TRBJ1-2; tentatively, D is TRBD1 (5 bases). This clonotype was obtained from a man in his fifties or sixties with cholangiocarcinoma. The CDR3 here is CASSYGGSERGYTF. In nucleotides, the CDR3 is TGTGCCAGCAGTTATGGGGGTTCGGAAAGGGGCTACACCTTC.